The rows below give T cell receptor beta chains drawn from one sample of a study of blood T cells in healthy people across ages. From the 5' RACE reads, TCRdb called clonotypes with MiXCR, one entry per CDR3 protein. The data contain about 800,000 distinct CDR3 sequences, roughly 25% of them singletons. This same sample was also taken into another study, of T cells of mothers and their children.

The material sequenced was blood. These receptors were taken from a boy aged 5-17 years in good health. Both conserved end residues are part of each CDR3. Each record gives: clone size, J gene, V gene, D gene, CDR3 DNA, CDR3 protein. The D gene is left open where the match is weak. Some rows mark clone size as missing; the rest say once, few, many or name a class of expanded clone.

>.|TRBJ1-4|TRBV21-1|.
TGTGCCAGCAGCAAATGGCAGGGGCTCGTGACTAATGAAAAACTGTTTTTT
CASSKWQGLVTNEKLFF
>few|TRBJ1-1|TRBV28|TRBD1
TGTGCCAGCGCTGACAGGGGTGAAGCTTTCTTT
CASADRGEAFF
>.|TRBJ2-5|TRBV7-2|.
TGTGCCAGCAGCTTTCAAGACAGCTTAAAGACCCAGTACTTC
CASSFQDSLKTQYF
>.|TRBJ2-1|TRBV2|TRBD1
TGTGCCAGCAGTGAAGGGGACAGCTACAATGAGCAGTTCTTC
CASSEGDSYNEQFF
>many|TRBJ2-2|TRBV24-1|.
TGTGCCACCAGTGGTTCGAACACCGGGGAGCTGTTTTTT
CATSGSNTGELFF
>.|TRBJ2-5|TRBV20-1|.
TGCAGTCCTCGTGGGGGGCCGGGCCAAGAGACCCAGTACTTC
CSPRGGPGQETQYF
>.|TRBJ1-5|TRBV20-1|TRBD1
TGCAGTGCTTGGACAGGGGGCAGACAGCCCCAGCATTTT
CSAWTGGRQPQHF
>.|TRBJ2-1|TRBV13|.
TGTGCCAGCAGCTTAGGGCCCAATGAGCAGTTCTTC
CASSLGPNEQFF
>few|TRBJ1-2|TRBV28|TRBD1
TGTGCCAGCAGTTTAGGGACAGGGGGGGGCTACACCTTC
CASSLGTGGGYTF
>once|TRBJ2-5|TRBV12-3/TRBV12-4|.
TGTGCCAGCAGCGGCAGAGTGAGCGGAGAGACCCAGTACTTC
CASSGRVSGETQYF
>.|TRBJ2-7|TRBV10-3|.
TGTGCCATCAGTGGGGCCGGGACCGGTTACGAGCAGTACTTC
CAISGAGTGYEQYF
>few|TRBJ2-7|TRBV10-2|.
TGCGCCAGCAGTGAGTTGGGGAACGAGCAGTACTTC
CASSELGNEQYF
>few|TRBJ1-1|TRBV21-1|.
TGTGCCAGCAGTAAAAGACAGAACAGGGAGGTGAACACTGAAGCTTTCTTT
CASSKRQNREVNTEAFF
>.|TRBJ2-4|TRBV29-1|.
TGCAGCGTTGAAGTGGGGTCCAAAAACATTCAGTACTTC
CSVEVGSKNIQYF
>.|TRBJ2-1|TRBV11-2|.
TGTGCCAGCAGCCACACTTTTAATGAGCAGTTCTTC
CASSHTFNEQFF
>.|TRBJ2-5|TRBV2|.
TGTGCCAGCTGCTCATGGGAGACCCAGTACTTC
CASCSWETQYF
>.|TRBJ2-1|TRBV11-2|TRBD2
TGTGCCAGCAGCTCCGAGGCCCGCCTAGCGGGGATGGGAGGGAATGAGCAGTTCTTC
CASSSEARLAGMGGNEQFF
>few|TRBJ2-7|TRBV28|TRBD1
TGTGCCAGCAGTTCGCCCAGGGGGTCCCTCTACGAGCAGTACTTC
CASSSPRGSLYEQYF
>few|TRBJ2-7|TRBV7-2|.
TGTGCCAGCAGCACTGGCCCCGAGCAGTACTTC
CASSTGPEQYF
>.|TRBJ1-4|TRBV3-1|.
TGTGCCAGCAGCACCTCCAGGACGGCCTATGAAAAACTGTTTTTT
CASSTSRTAYEKLFF
>.|TRBJ1-1|TRBV5-6|TRBD1
TGTGCCAGCAGCTTGGCTTTGGCAGGGGGTACTGAAGCTTTCTTT
CASSLALAGGTEAFF
>.|TRBJ2-3|TRBV20-1|.
TGCAGTGCCAGGCCGGTACTAGCCGCCCTCGACACAGATACGCAGTATTTT
CSARPVLAALDTDTQYF
>.|TRBJ2-7|TRBV5-1|.
TGCGCCAGCAGGATAGGGGTGGCTGGGATCTACGAGCAGTACTTC
CASRIGVAGIYEQYF
>.|TRBJ2-4|TRBV4-1|.
TGCGCCAGCGCCCCCGGGGCGACGTTAGCCAAAAACATTCAGTACTTC
CASAPGATLAKNIQYF
>.|TRBJ1-2|TRBV28|.
TGTGCCAGCAGTTTATACGGGGTAGTTATCAGTGGCTACACCTTC
CASSLYGVVISGYTF
>few|TRBJ2-1|TRBV9|.
TGTGCCAGCAGCGTAGGCGGGCACTACAATGAGCAGTTCTTC
CASSVGGHYNEQFF
>.|TRBJ1-4|TRBV5-5|TRBD1
TGTGCCAGCAGCCTCCCACCTCGAGGGGGCACTAATGAAAAACTGTTTTTT
CASSLPPRGGTNEKLFF
>.|TRBJ2-7|TRBV6-1|TRBD2
TGTGCCAGCAGTGACCTAGCGGGAGCCCTCGAGCAGTACTTC
CASSDLAGALEQYF
>.|TRBJ2-7|TRBV4-3|TRBD1
TGCGCCAGCAGCCAAGGACAGGGGCCCCAATACGAGCAGTACTTC
CASSQGQGPQYEQYF
>.|TRBJ2-7|TRBV7-2|TRBD2
TGTGCCAGCAGCCCCAGCGGACTAGCGGGGGGAACCTACGAGCAGTACTTC
CASSPSGLAGGTYEQYF
>few|TRBJ2-3|TRBV3-1|.
TGTGCCAGCAGCCAAGAGACTCGTTACGGTTTTGACGACAGGTGGGGGACAGATACGCAGTATTTT
CASSQETRYGFDDRWGTDTQYF
>few|TRBJ2-7|TRBV30|.
TGTGCCTGGAGTCGTCTGCACGAGCAGTACTTC
CAWSRLHEQYF
>.|TRBJ2-1|TRBV4-1|TRBD2
TGCGCCAGCAGCCGAACGACTAGCGCAACCTACAATGAGCAGTTCTTC
CASSRTTSATYNEQFF
>few|TRBJ1-2|TRBV29-1|.
TGCAGCGTTGAATGGGGATATGGCTACACCTTC
CSVEWGYGYTF
>.|TRBJ1-2|TRBV20-1|.
TGCAGTGCCGCGACCCTTAGGACAGCCGGCTACACCTTC
CSAATLRTAGYTF
>few|TRBJ2-5|TRBV18|.
TGTGCCAGCTCACCAATGGGAGAGACCCAGTACTTC
CASSPMGETQYF
>few|TRBJ2-5|TRBV11-2|.
TGTGCCAGCAGCTTAGTAGGACGGAGCCAAGAGACCCAGTACTTC
CASSLVGRSQETQYF
>.|TRBJ1-5|TRBV27|TRBD1
TGTGCCACAGGACAGGGTGCAAATCAGCCCCAGCATTTT
CATGQGANQPQHF
>.|TRBJ2-6|TRBV3-1|.
TGTGCCAGCCAACGAGCTGGGGCCAACGTCCTGACTTTC
CASQRAGANVLTF
>.|TRBJ2-1|TRBV7-2|TRBD2
TGTGCCAGTAGGGCTAGCGGGGGAGTTGAGCAGTTCTTC
CASRASGGVEQFF